This TCR beta chain derives from a study of blood T cell repertoires in COVID-19. Study as a whole: Acute and convalescent COVID-19 samples came from the United States, Italy and Spain. From T cells, B-cell-depleted T cells, or PBMCs came the material, which was cDNA or gDNA.

Original processing methods: Counts of nucleated cells, estimated from reference gene primer amplification, were obtained. Only in-frame clones appear in the TCRdb table, and some are missing; sequencing was by immunoSEQ multiplex PCR. That table supplies the V and J calls and clone size; D and trimming were determined from the DNA. The sample records about 100,000 clones, 85% to 90% being singletons. Germline V CDR1 and CDR2: SGHTA, FQGNSA. The V end lost 1 base, the J end lost 10 bases, and 17 bases lay between the germline ends. The CDR3 runs 16 residues. The receptor was derived from a woman over 75 with acute or convalescent COVID-19. The sequenced sample consisted of peripheral blood. The V and J genes are TRBV7-2 and TRBJ1-6, with D unresolved. The CDR3: CASSLVGNIGGSPLHF. CDR3 DNA: TGTGCCAGCAGCTTAGTGGGAAACATCGGAGGCTCACCCCTCCACTTT.